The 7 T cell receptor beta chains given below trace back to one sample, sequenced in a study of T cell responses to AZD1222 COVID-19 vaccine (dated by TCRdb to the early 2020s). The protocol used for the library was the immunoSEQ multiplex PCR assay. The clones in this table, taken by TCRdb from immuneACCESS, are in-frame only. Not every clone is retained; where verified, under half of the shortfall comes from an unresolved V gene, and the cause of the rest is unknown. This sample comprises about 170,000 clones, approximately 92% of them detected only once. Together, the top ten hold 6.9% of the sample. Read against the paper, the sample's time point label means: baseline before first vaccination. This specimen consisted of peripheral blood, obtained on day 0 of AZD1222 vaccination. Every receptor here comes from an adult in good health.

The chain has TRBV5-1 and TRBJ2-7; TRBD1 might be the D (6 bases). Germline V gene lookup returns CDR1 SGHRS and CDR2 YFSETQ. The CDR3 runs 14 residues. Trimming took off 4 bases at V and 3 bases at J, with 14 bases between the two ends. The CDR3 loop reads CASSQPGQIYEQYF. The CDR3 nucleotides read TGCGCCAGCAGCCAACCGGGACAAATCTACGAGCAGTACTTC.

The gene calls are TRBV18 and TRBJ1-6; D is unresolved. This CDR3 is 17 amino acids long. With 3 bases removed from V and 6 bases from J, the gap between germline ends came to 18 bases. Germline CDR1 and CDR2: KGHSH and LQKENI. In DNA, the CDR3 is TGTGCCAGCTCACCGTTGACTGTGTCCGGTGGTAATTCACCCCTCCACTTT. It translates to CASSPLTVSGGNSPLHF.

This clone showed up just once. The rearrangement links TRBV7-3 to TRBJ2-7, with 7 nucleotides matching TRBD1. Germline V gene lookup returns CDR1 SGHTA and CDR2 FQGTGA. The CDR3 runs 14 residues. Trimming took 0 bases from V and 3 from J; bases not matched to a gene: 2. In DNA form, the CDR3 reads TGTGCCAGCAGCTTAACAGGGGGCGACTACGAGCAGTACTTC. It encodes CASSLTGGDYEQYF.

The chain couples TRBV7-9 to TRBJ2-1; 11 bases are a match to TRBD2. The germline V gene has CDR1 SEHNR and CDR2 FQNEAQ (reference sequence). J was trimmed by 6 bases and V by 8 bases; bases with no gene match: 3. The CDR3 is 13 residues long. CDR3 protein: CASSLAGGNEQFF. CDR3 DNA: TGTGCCAGCTCCCTAGCGGGGGGCAATGAGCAGTTCTTC.

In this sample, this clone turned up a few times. CDR3 sequence reads: CASRQGRAGELFF. Here the CDR3 DNA reads TGTGCCAGCAGACAGGGTAGAGCCGGGGAGCTGTTTTTT. The chain recombines TRBV27 with TRBJ2-2; D might be TRBD1 (6 bases). The V gene's germline CDR1 is MNHEY and CDR2 SMNVEV (reference sequence). The CDR3 loop spans 13 amino acids. V lost 6 bases and J 6 bases, leaving 11 bases between the germline ends.

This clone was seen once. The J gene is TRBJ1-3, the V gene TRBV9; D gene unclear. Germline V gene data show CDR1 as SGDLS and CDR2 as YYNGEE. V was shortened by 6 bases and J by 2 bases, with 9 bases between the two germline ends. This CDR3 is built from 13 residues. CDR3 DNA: TGTGCCAGCACCGGGGAGCCTGGAAACACCATATATTTT. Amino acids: CASTGEPGNTIYF.

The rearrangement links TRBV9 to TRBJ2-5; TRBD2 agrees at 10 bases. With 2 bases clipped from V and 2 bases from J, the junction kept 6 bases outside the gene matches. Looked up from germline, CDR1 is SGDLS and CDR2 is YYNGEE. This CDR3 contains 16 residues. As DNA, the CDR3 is TGTGCCAGCAGCGTCAGCGGGGGGGTTTCTCAAGAGACCCAGTACTTC. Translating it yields CASSVSGGVSQETQYF.